A single sample is the source of the 26 T cell receptor beta chains below, sequenced in a study of regulatory T cells in long-lasting Graves disease. Building the TCR beta libraries relied on iRepertoire HTBI primers, and CDR3 regions underwent Arm-PCR. Using its own MiXCR run on the multiplex PCR reads, TCRdb lists one record per CDR3 protein. The repertoire holds more than 300,000 distinct CDR3 sequences, with 16% as singletons. As to time point: newly diagnosed GD, antithyroid drugs for less than 3 months. Scientists built the TCR library using RNA that was extracted from PBMCs. This same sample was also part of a study on T cells in Graves' hyperthyroidism and ophthalmopathy.

The sample was peripheral blood mononuclear cells (PBMCs), taken at new diagnosis, from a patient treated with antithyroid drugs. The receptors originated from a woman under 30 with Graves disease.

Comments on this clonotype: A much larger clone differs by one base, so this may be a read error. The V gene is TRBV5-1, the J gene TRBJ2-1, with D tentatively TRBD2 (6 bases). The CDR3 totals 16 residues. Trimming shortened V by 1 base and J by 1 base, and 12 bases separated the two germline ends. Per the germline V gene, CDR1 is SGHRS and CDR2 is YFSETQ. The chain's CDR3 is CASSLKLALSYNEQFF. In DNA, the CDR3 is TGCGCCAGCAGCTTGAAGCTAGCGCTTTCCTACAATGAGCAGTTCTTC.

This clonotype showed up many times. CDR3 loop: CASRELANTGELFF. Written as DNA, the CDR3 is TGTGCCAGCAGGGAACTAGCGAACACCGGGGAGCTGTTTTTT. The J gene is TRBJ2-2, the V gene TRBV6-1, with a possible D match to TRBD2 (5 bases). Trimming pared 6 bases from V and 0 bases from J, leaving 8 bases between. Germline lookup yields CDR1 MNHNS and CDR2 SASEGT. This CDR3 contains 14 residues.

This clonotype was seen ten or more times. V is TRBV30 and J is TRBJ1-2; 7 bases are a match to TRBD1. The germline CDR1 and CDR2 sequences are GTSNPN and SVGIG (reference sequence). Trimming removed 2 bases from V and 4 bases from J; junction bases left unmatched: 7. The CDR3 consists of 14 residues. In DNA form, the CDR3 reads TGTGCCTGGAGTATTGACAGGGCCGCCTATGGCTACACCTTC. Amino acid sequence: CAWSIDRAAYGYTF.

V usage is TRBV12-3 or TRBV12-4 and J usage is TRBJ2-1; possibly TRBD1 for D (5 bases). The CDR3 spans 12 residues. Trimming stripped 8 bases from V and 4 bases from J, with 9 bases between. The CDR3 here is CASADSYNEQFF. CDR3 in DNA: TGTGCCAGCGCCGACAGTTACAATGAGCAGTTCTTC.

This clonotype has only a few counts. This chain joins TRBV7-9 and TRBJ2-7, with D tentatively TRBD2 (5 bases). V was cut by 2 bases and J by 0 bases, with 14 bases left in between. The CDR3 is made up of 16 amino acids. CDR1 is SEHNR, CDR2 FQNEAQ, per germline (reference sequence). CDR3 nucleotides: TGTGCCAGCAGCTTATTTCTTCGGGAAAGCTCCTACGAGCAGTACTTC. It translates to CASSLFLRESSYEQYF.

This chain connects TRBV24-1 to TRBJ2-1; TRBD2 matches 10 bases. CDR1 is KGHDR and CDR2 is SFDVKD in the germline V gene. This CDR3 has 16 amino acids. The junction had 5 bases not matched to a gene; V was cut back by 0 bases and J by 7 bases. CDR3 nucleotides: TGTGCCACCAGTGATTTGAGCGGGGGGGCCGGGAATGAGCAGTTCTTC. It yields the protein CATSDLSGGAGNEQFF.

A remark on this clonotype: This may come from a read error, since a much larger clone is one base off. The CDR3 protein is CASRDGTGENYGYTF. The CDR3 DNA is TGTGCCAGCAGGGACGGGACAGGGGAAAACTATGGCTACACCTTC. This sequence joins TRBV2 and TRBJ1-2; 10 bases map to TRBD1. V shed 6 bases and J 2 bases; nucleotides not matched to a gene: 6. The CDR3 sequence is 15 residues long. Germline V lookup: CDR1 SNHLY, CDR2 FYNNEI.

Ten or more counts support this clonotype. The genes are TRBV3-1 and TRBJ2-3; TRBD2 matches at 8 bases. The germline V gene has CDR1 LGHDT and CDR2 YNNKEL (reference sequence). CDR3 length: 14 residues. V shed 3 bases and J 13 bases; nucleotides not matched to a gene: 12. The CDR3 DNA sequence: TGTGCCAGCAGCCAGCGGGAGGCCTTCGACGGGGAGTATTTT. It encodes CASSQREAFDGEYF.

This clonotype turned up a few times. V gene TRBV19 combines with J gene TRBJ2-3; 9 positions match TRBD1. CDR3 length: 15 amino acids. CDR1 and CDR2 from the germline V gene are LNHDA and SQIVND (reference sequence). After removal of 5 bases from V and 6 bases from J, the junction contained 9 bases not matched to a gene. The CDR3 here is CASSLGQGRSDTQYF. CDR3 DNA: TGTGCCAGTAGTCTGGGACAGGGTAGGTCGGATACGCAGTATTTT.

A note on this clonotype: This sequence may be a read error, since a much larger clone differs from it by one base. This rearrangement joins TRBV11-2 to TRBJ2-7; weak D call: TRBD1 (7 bases). CDR3 length: 14 residues. The germline V gene has CDR1 SGHAT and CDR2 FQNNGV. V lost 7 bases and J 7 bases, leaving 20 bases between the germline ends. CDR3 sequence reads: CASNPGGRRDEQYF. CDR3 coding DNA: TGTGCCAGCAACCCAGGGGGTAGGCGGGATGAGCAGTACTTC.

The table lists this clonotype with a few counts. The chain carries TRBV20-1 and TRBJ2-7, with 10 bases identical to TRBD2. Trimming at V came to 5 bases and at J to 3 bases, leaving 4 bases not matched to a gene. The CDR3 extends over 13 amino acids. In germline, CDR1 is DFQATT, CDR2 SNEGSKA (reference sequence). As DNA, the CDR3 is TGCAGTGCTCCCGGGACTAGCGTCTACGAGCAGTACTTC. Translation gives CSAPGTSVYEQYF.

Only a few counts were recorded for this clonotype. A much larger clone is a single base away; this may be a read error. V gene TRBV10-3 combines with J gene TRBJ2-1, with 9 positions matching TRBD2. Germline CDR1 is ENHRY and CDR2 is SYGVKD. The length of the CDR3 is 14 residues. DNA for the CDR3: TGTGCCATCACGCGGGAGGGCCCCTACAATAAGCAGTTCTTC. Encoded protein: CAITREGPYNKQFF.

This clonotype was found many times. The CDR3 sequence is CAWASGGAGELFF. The CDR3 bases are TGTGCCTGGGCTAGCGGGGGGGCCGGGGAGCTGTTTTTT. V and J are TRBV30 and TRBJ2-2; TRBD2 agrees at 12 bases. CDR1 is GTSNPN, CDR2 SVGIG, per germline (reference sequence). The CDR3 loop spans 13 amino acids. The V segment lost 5 bases and the J segment 6 bases; nucleotides outside the gene matches: 1.

The gene calls are TRBV4-1 and TRBJ2-1; 8 bases align to TRBD1. The CDR3 is 16 amino acids. CDR1 is MGHRA, CDR2 YSYEKL, per germline. Losses at the gene ends were 1 base for V and 4 bases for J; bases not matched to a gene: 6. The DNA of the CDR3 is TGCGCCAGCAGCCAAGTGCGCCAGGGGGCGTACAATGAGCAGTTCTTC. Residues: CASSQVRQGAYNEQFF.

This clonotype occurred many times. This CDR3 reads CASSLEQGQTDTQYF. CDR3 nucleotides: TGTGCCAGCAGCTTAGAACAGGGGCAAACAGATACGCAGTATTTT. This chain connects TRBV7-9 to TRBJ2-3; 7 bases line up with TRBD1. Germline lookup yields CDR1 SEHNR and CDR2 FQNEAQ (reference sequence). V lost 1 base, J lost 3 bases, and 4 bases stayed unmatched. The CDR3 spans 15 residues.

The table lists this clonotype with a few counts. The chain employs TRBV9 and TRBJ1-1, with no clear D. The CDR3 contains 14 residues. In germline, CDR1 is SGDLS, CDR2 YYNGEE. V lost 0 bases, J lost 5 bases, and 11 bases lay in between. CDR3: CASSVEAGSTEAFF. DNA for the CDR3: TGTGCCAGCAGCGTAGAAGCGGGGTCAACTGAAGCTTTCTTT.

This clonotype was counted ten times or more. CDR3 sequence reads: CAWSVPGAYEQYF. For the CDR3, the DNA is TGTGCCTGGAGTGTGCCAGGGGCCTACGAGCAGTACTTC. The rearrangement links TRBV30 to TRBJ2-7; D is perhaps TRBD1 (6 bases). CDR1 and CDR2 from the germline V gene are GTSNPN and SVGIG (reference sequence). This CDR3 has 13 amino acids. V was shortened by 0 bases and J by 2 bases, with 8 bases between the two germline ends.

The gene calls are TRBV19 and TRBJ2-1, with D hard to call. The CDR3 runs to 15 residues. Trimming shortened V by 6 bases and J by 0 bases, and 12 bases separated the two germline ends. Germline lookup yields CDR1 LNHDA and CDR2 SQIVND (reference sequence). The CDR3 loop is CASRVMGSSYNEQFF. CDR3 sequence (DNA): TGTGCCAGTAGGGTTATGGGAAGCTCCTACAATGAGCAGTTCTTC.

This clonotype has a count of ten or more. The genes are TRBV7-9 and TRBJ1-2; the D is unclear. This CDR3 is built from 15 residues. The V end lost 2 bases, the J end lost 6 bases, and 16 bases lay between the germline ends. The germline CDR1 and CDR2 sequences are SEHNR and FQNEAQ (reference sequence). This CDR3 reads CASSLNFGQGNGYTF. CDR3 sequence (DNA): TGTGCCAGCAGCTTAAATTTTGGTCAAGGGAATGGCTACACCTTC.

This clonotype was seen many times. This chain uses TRBV5-5 with TRBJ2-7; TRBD1 agrees at 7 bases. Germline CDR1 SGHKS, CDR2 YYEKEE (reference sequence). This CDR3 is built from 14 residues. J was trimmed by 4 bases and V by 3 bases; bases with no gene match: 7. CDR3 sequence (DNA): TGTGCCAGCAGCTCCCCGACAGGGAGATACGAGCAGTACTTC. Encoded protein: CASSSPTGRYEQYF.

V and J are TRBV3-1 and TRBJ2-7, with 8 bases matching TRBD1. The CDR3 spans 13 residues. The V gene end was trimmed by 9 bases and the J gene end by 3 bases; junction bases not matched to a gene: 7. Germline-derived CDR1 and CDR2 are LGHDT and YNNKEL (reference sequence). CDR3 bases: TGTGCCAGTGGCCAAGGGACAGGCTACGAGCAGTACTTC. The encoded protein is CASGQGTGYEQYF.

This clonotype was recorded many times. CDR3 residues: CATGDSSSYEQYF. The CDR3 nucleotides are TGTGCCACGGGGGACTCTAGCTCCTACGAGCAGTACTTC. The chain links TRBV24-1 to TRBJ2-7, with D maybe TRBD2 (6 bases). Trimming pared 10 bases from V and 0 bases from J, leaving 12 bases between. Germline V lookup: CDR1 KGHDR, CDR2 SFDVKD. This CDR3 has 13 residues.

This clonotype has more than one count but fewer than ten. The rearrangement joins TRBV6-1 to TRBJ1-4; no definite D call. CDR1 is MNHNS and CDR2 is SASEGT in the germline V gene. This CDR3 contains 13 residues. The germline V and J ends were trimmed by 7 bases and 4 bases, with 10 bases remaining between them. DNA of the CDR3: TGTGCCAGCAAGGTCGGCAATAATGAAAAACTGTTTTTT. Amino acid sequence: CASKVGNNEKLFF.

The sample holds a few counts of this clonotype. The J gene is TRBJ2-6, the V gene TRBV20-1; 9 positions agree with TRBD1. The J segment lost 2 bases and the V segment lost 6 bases, leaving 11 bases of the junction unmatched. The CDR3 has 17 residues. Per the germline V gene, CDR1 is DFQATT and CDR2 is SNEGSKA (reference sequence). In DNA, the CDR3 is TGCAGTGCCGCTTCGGGGACAGGGATCACTGGGGCCAACGTCCTGACTTTC. Residues: CSAASGTGITGANVLTF.

There are many counts of this clonotype. The chain couples TRBV5-1 to TRBJ2-7; TRBD1 matches 7 bases. The V gene end was trimmed by 4 bases and the J gene end by 2 bases; junction bases not matched to a gene: 6. Germline CDR1 and CDR2: SGHRS and YFSETQ. CDR3 size: 14 residues. The CDR3 sequence is CASSLTGPPYEQYF. The DNA of the CDR3 is TGCGCCAGCAGCCTGACAGGGCCCCCCTACGAGCAGTACTTC.

Remarks on this clonotype: A read error is possible here, since a much larger clone lies one base away. The V call is TRBV5-4, the J call TRBJ2-1; 8 bases match TRBD2. The CDR3 loop spans 19 amino acids. Germline V CDR1 and CDR2: SGHNT, YYREEE (reference sequence). CDR3 nucleotide sequence: TGTGCCAGCAGCTTCCCCCTAGGTCGGGGGGGTAACGCCTACACTGAGCAGTTCTTC. This translates into CASSFPLGRGGNAYTEQFF.